One sample yielded the 32 T cell receptor beta chains listed below, sequenced in a study of blood T cell repertoires in COVID-19. Clones were read by immunoSEQ multiplex PCR, and TCRdb kept only the in-frame ones, dropping some. This sample has roughly 300,000 clones, with 65% to 85% found just once. The specimen was peripheral blood. These receptors originate from a woman aged 45-65 years with acute or convalescent COVID-19.

The V gene is TRBV27, the J gene TRBJ2-7; a possible D gene is TRBD1 (6 bases). Germline V gene data show CDR1 as MNHEY and CDR2 as SMNVEV (reference sequence). This CDR3 has 13 residues. The V end lost 7 bases, the J end lost 3 bases, and 13 bases lay between the germline ends. The CDR3 loop is CASKPGTHYEQYF. The CDR3 region has the DNA TGTGCCAGCAAACCCGGGACACACTACGAGCAGTACTTC.

The chain uses TRBV5-4 and TRBJ1-2, with a tentative D call TRBD1 (5 bases). The ends were cut back, 4 bases at V and 1 base at J, with 8 bases in the middle. CDR1 and CDR2 (germline): SGHNT, YYREEE (reference sequence). This CDR3 is 13 amino acids long. The CDR3 loop is CASSRDFNYGYTF. In DNA form, the CDR3 reads TGTGCCAGCAGCCGGGACTTTAACTATGGCTACACCTTC.

The DNA for the CDR3 is TGTGCCAGCAGTTACTCCACAGGGGAACGGACAGATACGCAGTATTTT. Its translation: CASSYSTGERTDTQYF. The chain joins TRBV6-2 or TRBV6-3 to TRBJ2-3, with 7 nucleotides matching TRBD1. V gave up 0 bases and J gave up 3 bases; unmatched junction bases: 6. The CDR3 is 16 residues long. CDR1 is MNHEY and CDR2 is SVGEGT in the germline V gene.

The rearrangement links TRBV30 to TRBJ1-2; D unresolved. The CDR3 runs 14 residues. Germline lookup yields CDR1 GTSNPN and CDR2 SVGIG (reference sequence). The V end lost 0 bases, the J end lost 5 bases, and 13 bases lay between the germline ends. As DNA, the CDR3 is TGTGCCTGGAGTGTACTAACCGAACATTATGGCTACACCTTC. Its protein product is CAWSVLTEHYGYTF.

The gene calls are TRBV11-1 and TRBJ2-1; TRBD1 agrees at 7 bases. The CDR3 length is 16 residues. With 2 bases clipped from V and 10 bases from J, the junction kept 14 bases outside the gene matches. From germline, CDR1 is SGHAT and CDR2 FQDESV (reference sequence). CDR3 residues: CASSLTGQVGRGEQFF. CDR3 bases: TGTGCCAGCAGCTTAACCGGACAGGTGGGGCGAGGGGAGCAGTTCTTC.

The chain carries TRBV7-3 and TRBJ2-7; D may be TRBD2 (6 bases). Deletions cut 5 bases from V and 6 bases from J, with 17 bases between. This CDR3 comprises 14 residues. Germline loops: CDR1 SGHTA, CDR2 FQGTGA. In nucleotides, the CDR3 is TGTGCCAGCAGCCCCCCGGGACTTGGGACCGAGCAGTACTTC. Residues: CASSPPGLGTEQYF.

This chain links TRBV7-8 with TRBJ2-3, with a tentative D call TRBD1 (6 bases). The CDR3 is 15 residues long. The germline V gene has CDR1 SGHVS and CDR2 FQNEAQ. V lost 5 bases to trimming and J lost 2 bases, with 14 bases between them. CDR3 DNA: TGTGCCAGCAGCCAACAGGGTACGAACACAGATACGCAGTATTTT. Translating it yields CASSQQGTNTDTQYF.

This clone has just a few counts. J is TRBJ2-1 and V is TRBV24-1, with TRBD1 identical over 7 bases. Trimming took 0 bases from V and 8 from J; bases not matched to a gene: 3. Looked up from germline, CDR1 is KGHDR and CDR2 is SFDVKD. This CDR3 comprises 14 residues. The CDR3 reads CATSDLNRGDEQFF. The CDR3 DNA is TGTGCCACCAGTGATTTGAACAGGGGCGATGAGCAGTTCTTC.

The chain is built from TRBV19 and TRBJ2-3; 13 bases are shared with TRBD2. Looked up from germline, CDR1 is LNHDA and CDR2 is SQIVND (reference sequence). V gave up 5 bases and J gave up 3 bases; unmatched junction bases: 14. The CDR3 has 19 residues. CDR3 amino acids: CASSPRTTSGGAWTDTQYF. The CDR3, as DNA: TGTGCCAGTAGTCCCCGTACCACTAGCGGGGGGGCCTGGACAGATACGCAGTATTTT.

The chain combines TRBV19 with TRBJ2-3; 10 bases match TRBD2. The V gene's germline CDR1 is LNHDA and CDR2 SQIVND (reference sequence). CDR3 length equals 14 residues. Unmatched junction bases numbered 3, after V lost 7 bases and J lost 2 bases. CDR3 DNA: TGTGCCAGTAAAACTAGCGGGAACACAGATACGCAGTATTTT. Its translation is CASKTSGNTDTQYF.

This clone was seen more than once but under ten times. The V call is TRBV11-2, the J call TRBJ2-5; D is unclear. V lost 1 base and J lost 2, with 5 bases in between. The CDR3 runs 13 residues. Germline V gene lookup returns CDR1 SGHAT and CDR2 FQNNGV. CDR3 region: CASSLGGQETQYF. As DNA, the CDR3 is TGTGCCAGCAGCTTAGGCGGACAAGAGACCCAGTACTTC.

This chain links TRBV10-3 with TRBJ1-1, with D tentatively TRBD1 (6 bases). Germline V gene lookup returns CDR1 ENHRY and CDR2 SYGVKD. V was clipped by 8 bases and J by 0 bases, with 7 bases between them. This CDR3 has 12 residues. The CDR3 region is CAIGTMNTEAFF. In nucleotides, the CDR3 is TGTGCCATCGGGACAATGAACACTGAAGCTTTCTTT.

V usage is TRBV6-5 and J usage is TRBJ1-2, with D perhaps matching TRBD1 (6 bases). V lost 7 bases and J lost 4, with 16 bases in between. The germline V gene encodes CDR1 MNHEY and CDR2 SVGAGI. This CDR3 is built from 14 residues. CDR3 amino acids: CASTLSQGIYGYTF. The CDR3 DNA is TGTGCCAGCACCCTTAGCCAGGGGATCTATGGCTACACCTTC.

J is TRBJ1-5 and V is TRBV2; D is possibly TRBD1 (5 bases). CDR1 and CDR2 (germline): SNHLY, FYNNEI. Between the trimmed V and J ends, which lost 5 bases and 0 bases, there was a span of 11 bases. CDR3 length: 15 residues. The CDR3 bases are TGTGCCAGCAGTATGGACATTTATAGCAATCAGCCCCAGCATTTT. It encodes CASSMDIYSNQPQHF.

This sequence joins TRBV5-8 and TRBJ1-5; no definite D call. Germline V gives CDR1 SGHTS, CDR2 YDEGEE. V gave up 3 bases and J gave up 6 bases, with 10 bases separating them. This CDR3 comprises 13 residues. The CDR3 loop reads CASSYGSGQPQHF. The CDR3 DNA sequence: TGTGCCAGCAGCTATGGTAGCGGTCAGCCCCAGCATTTT.

This chain connects TRBV7-3 to TRBJ2-1, with 10 positions matching TRBD2. The CDR3 extends over 16 amino acids. Germline assignment: CDR1 SGHTA and CDR2 FQGTGA. The V gene end was trimmed by 2 bases and the J gene end by 4 bases; junction bases not matched to a gene: 5. Here the CDR3 DNA reads TGTGCCAGCAGCTTACGGCAGACTAGCGGGTACAATGAGCAGTTCTTC. This translates into CASSLRQTSGYNEQFF. Combining the CDR3 with reference TRBV7-3 and TRBJ2-1 gives the whole variable domain GAGVSQTPSNKVTEKGKYVELRCDPISGHTALYWYRQSLGQGPEFLIYFQGTGAADDSGLPNDRFFAVRPEGSVSTLKIQRTERGDSAVYLCASSLRQTSGYNEQFFGPGTRLTVL.

In the case of this clone: Other DNA sequences in the same sample also yield this CDR3. The J gene is TRBJ1-1, the V gene TRBV7-9, with 8 positions matching TRBD1. CDR1 and CDR2 (germline): SEHNR, FQNEAQ (reference sequence). CDR3 length equals 13 residues. J gave up 5 bases and V 4 bases, and 3 bases lay outside the gene matches. The CDR3 sequence: CASSSQGGTEAFF. In DNA form, the CDR3 reads TGTGCCAGCAGCTCACAGGGGGGAACTGAAGCTTTCTTT.

The CDR3 nucleotides are TGTGCCAGCAGCACCCGGACAGAAGCTGAAGCTTTCTTT. The encoded protein is CASSTRTEAEAFF. V gene TRBV7-3 combines with J gene TRBJ1-1, with a possible D match to TRBD1 (6 bases). The V gene lost 5 bases and the J gene lost 6 bases, with 13 bases spanning the gap. This CDR3 contains 13 residues. The germline gives CDR1 SGHTA, CDR2 FQGTGA. The full variable domain, in which reference TRBV7-3 and TRBJ1-1 provide the parts outside the CDR3, is GAGVSQTPSNKVTEKGKYVELRCDPISGHTALYWYRQSLGQGPEFLIYFQGTGAADDSGLPNDRFFAVRPEGSVSTLKIQRTERGDSAVYLCASSTRTEAEAFFGQGTRLTVV.

The rearrangement uses TRBV18 and TRBJ2-3; 9 positions match TRBD2. After removal of 0 bases from V and 4 bases from J, the junction contained 5 bases not matched to a gene. The CDR3 is 16 residues long. Germline CDR1 and CDR2: KGHSH and LQKENI. CDR3 sequence: CASSPPAGGLSDTQYF. CDR3 coding DNA: TGTGCCAGCTCACCACCGGCGGGGGGGCTTTCAGATACGCAGTATTTT. The full variable domain, its missing parts supplied by reference TRBV18 and TRBJ2-3, is NAGVMQNPRHLVRRRGQEARLRCSPMKGHSHVYWYRQLPEEGLKFMVYLQKENIIDESGMPKERFSAEFPKEGPSILRIQQVVRGDSAAYFCASSPPAGGLSDTQYFGPGTRLTVL.

Remarks on this clone: Within the sample, other DNA sequences also encode this same CDR3. The chain combines TRBV5-6 with TRBJ2-3, with D perhaps TRBD1 (7 bases). Per the germline V gene, CDR1 is SGHDT and CDR2 is YYEEEE. V was shortened by 5 bases and J by 0 bases, with 10 bases between the two germline ends. CDR3 length: 14 residues. CDR3: CASSQGGSTDTQYF. The CDR3 bases are TGTGCCAGCAGTCAGGGGGGCAGCACAGATACGCAGTATTTT.

This chain links TRBV10-2 with TRBJ2-7, with D unresolved. Germline lookup yields CDR1 WSHSY and CDR2 SAAADI. The length of the CDR3 is 11 residues. V was cut by 4 bases and J by 4 bases, with 5 bases left in between. The CDR3 protein is CASSARYEQYF. CDR3 DNA sequence: TGCGCCAGCAGTGCCCGTTACGAGCAGTACTTC.

This clone was counted only a few times. Distinct nucleotide sequences in the sample also encode this CDR3. The J gene is TRBJ1-5, the V gene TRBV5-1, with unresolved D. There are 15 residues in the CDR3. V was cut by 5 bases and J by 0 bases, with 12 bases left in between. Germline values: CDR1 SGHRS, CDR2 YFSETQ. In nucleotides, the CDR3 is TGCGCCAGCAGTCCGACACCTTATAGCAATCAGCCCCAGCATTTT. Its translation: CASSPTPYSNQPQHF.

The chain uses TRBV6-5 and TRBJ2-2; the match to TRBD2 covers 10 bases. The CDR3 is 15 residues long. Germline trimming cut 6 bases from V and 3 bases from J; bases unmatched to any gene: 4. Per the germline V gene, CDR1 is MNHEY and CDR2 is SVGAGI. The CDR3 DNA reads TGTGCCAGCAGACCCCTAGCGGGAGACACCGGGGAGCTGTTTTTT. Its protein is CASRPLAGDTGELFF.

This chain links TRBV4-2 with TRBJ2-7; TRBD2 matches 11 bases. Germline V gene lookup returns CDR1 LGHNA and CDR2 YNFKEQ. V trimming: 1 base; J trimming: 7 bases; junction bases outside the gene matches: 9. The CDR3 is 16 residues long. This CDR3 is CASSQVGSGRGWEQYF. In DNA, the CDR3 is TGTGCCAGCAGCCAAGTTGGTAGCGGGAGGGGTTGGGAGCAGTACTTC.

This clone was seen just once. The chain joins TRBV24-1 to TRBJ2-2, with TRBD1 identical over 8 bases. The germline V gene encodes CDR1 KGHDR and CDR2 SFDVKD. The CDR3 length is 13 residues. V gave up 8 bases and J gave up 4 bases; unmatched junction bases: 2. The CDR3 is CATKDRATGELFF. DNA for the CDR3: TGTGCCACCAAGGACAGGGCCACCGGGGAGCTGTTTTTT.

The chain combines TRBV19 with TRBJ2-7; tentatively, D is TRBD1 (6 bases). Trimming pared 7 bases from V and 1 base from J, leaving 14 bases between. Per germline, CDR1 LNHDA and CDR2 SQIVND (reference sequence). CDR3 length equals 14 residues. The CDR3 sequence is CASTRTDLSYEQYF. CDR3 DNA: TGTGCCAGTACTAGGACAGATCTTTCCTACGAGCAGTACTTC.

This clone was seen a few times. V usage is TRBV18 and J usage is TRBJ1-1; a weak D match, TRBD1 (5 bases). The CDR3 runs 13 residues. V was shortened by 11 bases and J by 3 bases, with 16 bases between the two germline ends. Germline CDR1 and CDR2: KGHSH and LQKENI. The CDR3 reads CAAFEGRDTEAFF. The CDR3, as DNA: TGTGCCGCTTTTGAGGGGAGGGACACTGAAGCTTTCTTT.

This chain connects TRBV19 to TRBJ1-2, with D possibly being TRBD1 (5 bases). The V end lost 6 bases, the J end lost 2 bases, and 13 bases lay between the germline ends. CDR1 is LNHDA and CDR2 is SQIVND in the germline V gene (reference sequence). The CDR3 length is 14 residues. For the CDR3, the DNA is TGTGCCAGTAGGGGGCGTTTGAGGAACTATGGCTACACCTTC. It translates to CASRGRLRNYGYTF.

V usage is TRBV10-1 and J usage is TRBJ1-4, with D hard to call. V lost 2 bases, J lost 8 bases, and 18 bases lay in between. The CDR3 length is 16 residues. The germline V gene has CDR1 WNHNN and CDR2 SYGVQD (reference sequence). The CDR3 region has the DNA TGCGCCAGCAGTGAGGGAACGGGAATACCACGGGAAAAACTGTTTTTT. Its protein product is CASSEGTGIPREKLFF.

This clone was recorded a few times. V and J are TRBV18 and TRBJ2-7, with 8 bases that match TRBD1. The V segment lost 3 bases and the J segment 5 bases; nucleotides outside the gene matches: 9. This CDR3 region has 15 residues. Germline V gene data show CDR1 as KGHSH and CDR2 as LQKENI. CDR3 protein: CASSPIIGQGDEQYF. For the CDR3, the DNA is TGTGCCAGCTCACCTATAATCGGACAGGGTGACGAGCAGTACTTC.

This clone was found once. The rearrangement uses TRBV2 and TRBJ1-1; D is possibly TRBD1 (6 bases). This CDR3 is 17 amino acids long. Germline values: CDR1 SNHLY, CDR2 FYNNEI. V lost 2 bases and J 10 bases, leaving 26 bases between the germline ends. The CDR3 loop is CASSERGRAPAYEGAFF. The CDR3 DNA reads TGTGCCAGCAGTGAAAGGGGGAGAGCCCCGGCATATGAGGGAGCTTTCTTT.

The chain couples TRBV5-4 to TRBJ1-6; 9 bases align to TRBD1. This CDR3 is 16 amino acids long. Germline V gene data show CDR1 as SGHNT and CDR2 as YYREEE (reference sequence). V was pared by 1 base and J by 5 bases, with 4 bases of the junction left unmatched. The CDR3 DNA sequence: TGTGCCAGCAGCTTGTCATGGACAGGGGATAATTCACCCCTCCACTTT. Translated, it gives CASSLSWTGDNSPLHF.